Described below is a single T cell receptor (beta chain) sequence and its context. These data belong to a study of blood T cell repertoires in COVID-19. Measured with immunoSEQ multiplex PCR; TCRdb has only the in-frame clones, and not every one. The sample holds 150,000 or so clones, 85% to 90% seen once. This CDR3 spans 14 amino acids. Between the trimmed V and J ends, which lost 3 bases and 0 bases, there was a span of 8 bases. The germline gives CDR1 SNHLY, CDR2 FYNNEI. This TCR was recovered from a young man with COVID-19, enrolled during active disease. The sample taken for sequencing was peripheral blood. The chain combines TRBV2 with TRBJ1-2; D remains unclear. Here the CDR3 reads CASSERRANYGYTF. CDR3 in DNA: TGTGCCAGCAGTGAGAGGAGAGCTAACTATGGCTACACCTTC.